The 12 T cell receptor beta chains in this list originate from one sample, sequenced in a study of technical replicates of blood from several donors. The table came from immunoSEQ multiplex PCR; TCRdb's copy has only in-frame clones and leaves some out. Counted here are fewer than 100,000 clones, about 89% occurring once; the ten biggest clones make up 0.41%. Sequenced sample: T cells isolated from PBMCs. These receptors were obtained from a human donor in good health.

V gene TRBV6-6 combines with J gene TRBJ2-7; D might be TRBD2 (5 bases). CDR1 and CDR2 (germline): MNHNY, SVGAGI (reference sequence). The CDR3 has 15 residues. The V end was cut by 2 bases, the J end by 3 bases, with 14 bases between. Here the CDR3 reads CASSYTRLGDYEQYF. The CDR3 bases are TGTGCCAGCAGTTACACGCGTCTGGGAGACTACGAGCAGTACTTC.

The chain recombines TRBV5-1 with TRBJ1-2; D is perhaps TRBD1 (6 bases). Germline assignment: CDR1 SGHRS and CDR2 YFSETQ. The CDR3 is made up of 14 amino acids. Deletions cut 5 bases from V and 4 bases from J, with 15 bases between. As DNA, the CDR3 is TGCGCCAGCAGGCCTTCCGGGACACCCTATGGCTACACCTTC. Translation: CASRPSGTPYGYTF.

J is TRBJ1-1 and V is TRBV19; TRBD1 matches 9 bases. Unmatched junction bases numbered 6, after V lost 4 bases and J lost 6 bases. Germline V gene lookup returns CDR1 LNHDA and CDR2 SQIVND (reference sequence). This CDR3 is built from 14 residues. Here the CDR3 DNA reads TGTGCCAGTAGTAGGGACAGGGAGACGGCTGAAGCTTTCTTT. Translated: CASSRDRETAEAFF.

The genes are TRBV4-3 and TRBJ2-7; 8 nucleotides agree with TRBD2. Trimming took 5 bases from V and 2 from J; bases not matched to a gene: 8. CDR1 is LGHNA, CDR2 YSLEER, per germline. This CDR3 contains 15 residues. The CDR3 sequence: CASSKIAGRAYEQYF. Here the CDR3 DNA reads TGCGCCAGCAGCAAAATAGCGGGGCGAGCCTACGAGCAGTACTTC.

The V gene is TRBV19, the J gene TRBJ1-1; possible D gene TRBD1, 6 bases. Germline lookup yields CDR1 LNHDA and CDR2 SQIVND (reference sequence). Trimming took 6 bases from V and 4 from J, leaving 18 bases between them. The CDR3 consists of 15 residues. CDR3 residues: CASRQGMGSGTEAFF. CDR3 bases: TGTGCCAGTAGGCAGGGGATGGGGTCGGGCACTGAAGCTTTCTTT.

The chain employs TRBV28 and TRBJ2-1; 10 nucleotides match TRBD1. Germline V gene sequence: CDR1 MDHEN, CDR2 SYDVKM. J was trimmed by 8 bases and V by 6 bases; bases with no gene match: 7. CDR3 length equals 14 residues. This CDR3 is CASSRDRGIDEQFF. Written as DNA, the CDR3 is TGTGCCAGCAGCAGGGACAGGGGTATAGATGAGCAGTTCTTC.

V is TRBV28 and J is TRBJ2-7; D gene unclear. Trimming pared 5 bases from V and 4 bases from J, leaving 12 bases between. The length of the CDR3 is 13 residues. Germline assignment: CDR1 MDHEN and CDR2 SYDVKM. In DNA form, the CDR3 reads TGTGCCAGCAGTCCCTATAACTATTACGAGCAGTACTTC. It encodes CASSPYNYYEQYF.

The rearrangement links TRBV10-3 to TRBJ1-5; 7 bases agree with TRBD1. The CDR3 contains 14 residues. J lost 5 bases, V lost 0 bases, and 1 base had no gene match. Germline values: CDR1 ENHRY, CDR2 SYGVKD. The CDR3 reads CAISESRGDQPQHF. The CDR3 bases are TGTGCCATCAGTGAGTCCAGGGGGGATCAGCCCCAGCATTTT.

The rearrangement links TRBV28 to TRBJ2-1, with 7 bases aligning to TRBD2. Germline V CDR1 and CDR2: MDHEN, SYDVKM. The CDR3 extends over 15 amino acids. V shed 3 bases and J 4 bases; nucleotides not matched to a gene: 6. The CDR3 spells CASSFELAGYNEQFF. The CDR3 coding sequence is TGTGCCAGCAGTTTTGAGTTAGCGGGTTACAATGAGCAGTTCTTC.

The V gene is TRBV4-2, the J gene TRBJ2-7, with 7 nucleotides matching TRBD2. From germline, CDR1 is LGHNA and CDR2 YNFKEQ. This CDR3 spans 16 amino acids. With V trimmed by 4 bases and J by 0 bases, 9 bases remained unmatched. The CDR3 sequence: CASSPFASGGSYEQYF. CDR3 DNA: TGTGCCAGCAGCCCCTTCGCTAGCGGAGGCTCCTACGAGCAGTACTTC.

The chain has TRBV28 and TRBJ1-4; TRBD1 aligns across 8 bases. V was clipped by 6 bases and J by 4 bases; unmatched bases: 16. CDR1 and CDR2 (germline): MDHEN, SYDVKM. The CDR3 sequence is 18 residues long. The CDR3 spells CASSQGAGHGIINEKLFF. The CDR3 nucleotides read TGTGCCAGCAGCCAGGGGGCTGGACATGGTATCATTAATGAAAAACTGTTTTTT.

The chain uses TRBV15 and TRBJ2-7; 10 nucleotides align to TRBD2. The CDR3 covers 16 residues. Trimming cost V 0 bases and J 6 bases; bases outside gene matches: 8. Germline assignment: CDR1 LNHNV and CDR2 YYDKDF (reference sequence). This chain's CDR3 is CATSRDLPSGSTEQYF. The CDR3, as DNA: TGTGCCACCAGCAGAGATTTGCCTAGCGGGAGCACCGAGCAGTACTTC.